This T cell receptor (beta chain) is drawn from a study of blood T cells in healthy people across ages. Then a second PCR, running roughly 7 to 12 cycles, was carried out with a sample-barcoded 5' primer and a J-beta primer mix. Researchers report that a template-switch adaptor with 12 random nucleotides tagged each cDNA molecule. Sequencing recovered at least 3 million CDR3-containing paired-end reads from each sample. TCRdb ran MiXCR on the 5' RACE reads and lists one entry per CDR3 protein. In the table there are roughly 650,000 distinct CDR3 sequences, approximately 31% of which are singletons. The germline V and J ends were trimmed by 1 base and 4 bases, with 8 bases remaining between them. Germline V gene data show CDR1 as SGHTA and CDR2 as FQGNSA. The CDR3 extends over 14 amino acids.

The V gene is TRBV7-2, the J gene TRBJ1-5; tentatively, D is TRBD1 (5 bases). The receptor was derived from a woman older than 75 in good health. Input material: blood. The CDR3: CASSLDRRNQPQHF. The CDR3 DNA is TGTGCCAGCAGCTTAGACAGGAGGAATCAGCCCCAGCATTTT.